The next 24 T cell receptor beta chains were all read from a single sample in a study of Graves' ophthalmopathy and Graves' hyperthyroidism. The TCR beta CDR3 regions underwent amplification from RNA transcripts. In the first round, RT-PCR was carried out with HTBI primers, and a multiplex PCR formed the second round. TCRdb independently ran MiXCR on the multiplex PCR reads; one entry per CDR3 protein. This table has over a million distinct CDR3 sequences, about 40% appearing once. Material: peripheral blood or thyroid tissue (not recorded which). These receptors originate from an adult man with Graves' hyperthyroidism.

The J gene is TRBJ2-7, the V gene TRBV5-1; D tentatively reads TRBD1 or TRBD2 (5 bases each). The ends were cut back, 0 bases at V and 2 bases at J, with 18 bases in the middle. Germline assignment: CDR1 SGHRS and CDR2 YFSETQ. The CDR3 consists of 17 residues. In nucleotides, the CDR3 is TGCGCCAGCAGCTTGGTTTTCCGGGGCAGAATTGCCTACGAGCAGTACTTC. It codes for CASSLVFRGRIAYEQYF.

A few counts support this clonotype. The chain recombines TRBV7-6 with TRBJ2-6; TRBD1 aligns across 7 bases. V gave up 6 bases and J gave up 0 bases; unmatched junction bases: 17. CDR3 length: 20 residues. The germline gives CDR1 SGHVS, CDR2 FNYEAQ. CDR3 sequence (DNA): TGTGCCAGCAGGTCTAACCACAGGACAGGTCCCCTCTCTGGGGCCAACGTCCTGACTTTC. Translating it yields CASRSNHRTGPLSGANVLTF.

The J gene is TRBJ2-2, the V gene TRBV2; no clear D gene. This CDR3 region has 18 residues. V was trimmed by 4 bases and J by 5 bases, leaving 23 bases between them. Germline V gene data show CDR1 as SNHLY and CDR2 as FYNNEI. Here the CDR3 reads CASSVESAAHHKTGELFF. In nucleotides, the CDR3 is TGTGCCAGCAGTGTGGAAAGCGCCGCACATCACAAAACCGGGGAGCTGTTTTTT.

This CDR3 reads CSVEGGEWGGYTF. CDR3 nucleotide sequence: TGCAGCGTTGAAGGGGGCGAGTGGGGTGGCTACACCTTC. The V and J genes are TRBV29-1 and TRBJ1-2; maybe TRBD1 (5 bases). The ends were cut back, 1 base at V and 7 bases at J, with 13 bases in the middle. Germline assignment: CDR1 SQVTM and CDR2 ANQGSEA. There are 13 residues in the CDR3.

This clonotype was counted ten times or more. The chain recombines TRBV10-3 with TRBJ2-5; D is undetermined. The CDR3 consists of 12 residues. Trimming stripped 3 bases from V and 3 bases from J, with 5 bases between. Germline CDR1 reads ENHRY; CDR2 reads SYGVKD. CDR3 sequence reads: CAISETEETQYF. The CDR3 bases are TGTGCCATCAGTGAAACAGAAGAGACCCAGTACTTC.

This clonotype was observed a few times. The junction does not match germline at one end; this may be a read error. The rearrangement links TRBV6-6 to TRBJ1-4; TRBD1 matches 7 bases. Germline assignment: CDR1 MNHNY and CDR2 SVGAGI (reference sequence). This CDR3 is 15 amino acids long. The DNA of the CDR3 is TGTGCCAGCAGTAACAAACAGGGGTCTAATGGAAAACTGTTTTTT. It encodes CASSNKQGSNGKLFF.

The chain has TRBV29-1 and TRBJ2-7; a possible D gene is TRBD2 (6 bases). This CDR3 comprises 14 residues. CDR1 is SQVTM and CDR2 is ANQGSEA in the germline V gene. Trimming shortened V by 7 bases and J by 7 bases, and 23 bases separated the two germline ends. CDR3 bases: TGCAGCGCTATGGGGGGATCCGTTTCGGAGGAGCAGTACTTC. This sequence encodes CSAMGGSVSEEQYF.

In its sample, this clonotype was seen once. A read error is possible here, since a much larger clone lies one base away. The chain employs TRBV13 and TRBJ2-7, with D maybe TRBD1 (5 bases). Per the germline V gene, CDR1 is PRHDT and CDR2 is FYEKMQ (reference sequence). The length of the CDR3 is 14 residues. Trimming removed 7 bases from V and 2 bases from J, with 15 bases in between. The CDR3 loop reads CASNRSKQAYEQYF. As DNA, the CDR3 is TGTGCCAGCAACAGGTCAAAACAGGCCTACGAGCAGTACTTC.

This clonotype was observed at least ten times. The chain carries TRBV7-9 and TRBJ2-5, with D tentatively TRBD2 (5 bases). Trimming removed 4 bases from V and 9 bases from J, with 9 bases in between. The germline CDR1 and CDR2 sequences are SEHNR and FQNEAQ (reference sequence). CDR3 length: 11 amino acids. The CDR3 protein is CASSYGGSQYF. In DNA, the CDR3 is TGTGCCAGCAGCTACGGCGGGTCCCAGTACTTC.

This clonotype has a count of ten or more. The chain combines TRBV2 with TRBJ2-2, with a weak D call TRBD2 (6 bases). V was trimmed by 6 bases and J by 7 bases, leaving 9 bases between them. The CDR3 covers 12 residues. CDR1 and CDR2 (germline): SNHLY, FYNNEI. For the CDR3, the DNA is TGTGCCAGCAGGGACTACCTCGGGGAGCTGTTTTTT. This encodes CASRDYLGELFF. The complete variable domain, with remaining parts taken from reference TRBV2 and TRBJ2-2, reads EPEVTQTPSHQVTQMGQEVILRCVPISNHLYFYWYRQILGQKVEFLVSFYNNEISEKSEIFDDQFSVERPDGSNFTLKIRSTKLEDSAMYFCASRDYLGELFFGEGSRLTVL.

The chain combines TRBV2 with TRBJ2-7; TRBD2 matches at 7 bases. Unmatched junction bases numbered 11, after V lost 4 bases and J lost 2 bases. CDR1 is SNHLY, CDR2 FYNNEI, per germline. The CDR3 spans 16 residues. The CDR3 nucleotides are TGTGCCAGCAGTGGGGTAGCGGGCGCGATCGCCTACGAGCAGTACTTC. This encodes CASSGVAGAIAYEQYF.

The chain uses TRBV15 and TRBJ2-5, with 8 bases lining up with TRBD2. With 5 bases clipped from V and 3 bases from J, the junction kept 8 bases outside the gene matches. CDR3 length equals 15 residues. Germline V gives CDR1 LNHNV, CDR2 YYDKDF (reference sequence). CDR3 residues: CATSEILADEETQYF. The CDR3 coding sequence is TGTGCCACCAGCGAGATACTAGCGGATGAAGAGACCCAGTACTTC.

The chain carries TRBV14 and TRBJ1-4, with 8 positions matching TRBD1. J lost 8 bases, V lost 4 bases, and 9 bases had no gene match. This CDR3 region has 15 residues. CDR1 is SGHDN, CDR2 FVKESK, per germline. The DNA of the CDR3 is TGTGCCAGCAGCCCCCGTGCAGGGGGCGGAGAAAAACTGTTTTTT. It translates to CASSPRAGGGEKLFF.

The rearrangement uses TRBV13 and TRBJ2-5; D gene uncertain. The V end was cut by 2 bases, the J end by 5 bases, with 15 bases between. The CDR3 is 15 amino acids. Germline V gene sequence: CDR1 PRHDT, CDR2 FYEKMQ (reference sequence). The CDR3 coding sequence is TGTGCCAGCAGCTTACCTTCCCAAGGATGGGAGACCCAGTACTTC. It encodes CASSLPSQGWETQYF.

V usage is TRBV28 and J usage is TRBJ2-2; 12 nucleotides align to TRBD1. V was pared by 9 bases and J by 7 bases, with 9 bases of the junction left unmatched. The germline V gene has CDR1 MDHEN and CDR2 SYDVKM. This CDR3 spans 15 amino acids. The DNA for the CDR3 is TGTGCCAGAGTCAACCGGGACAGGGGGCACGGGGAGCTGTTTTTT. This translates into CARVNRDRGHGELFF.

This clonotype occurred many times. The genes are TRBV5-1 and TRBJ1-2; 9 bases map to TRBD1. CDR1 and CDR2 (germline): SGHRS, YFSETQ. Trimming at V came to 4 bases and at J to 6 bases, leaving 10 bases not matched to a gene. This CDR3 has 15 residues. CDR3 in amino acids: CASSHNRTGVDGYTF. The CDR3 DNA follows: TGCGCCAGCAGCCATAATCGGACAGGGGTCGATGGCTACACCTTC.

With respect to this clonotype: A clone one base away is much larger, so this may be a read error. This sequence joins TRBV5-1 and TRBJ1-1; 10 bases are shared with TRBD1. Germline loops: CDR1 SGHRS, CDR2 YFSETQ. CDR3 length: 19 residues. The CDR3 region is CASSLGGQGSRLQHSEVFF. For the CDR3, the DNA is TGCGCCAGCAGCTTAGGGGGACAGGGGTCTCGACTGCAGCACAGTGAAGTTTTCTTT.

The chain links TRBV25-1 to TRBJ2-5; no firm D call. Between the trimmed V and J ends, which lost 6 bases and 1 base, there was a span of 15 bases. Germline CDR1 reads MGHDK; CDR2 reads SYGVNS. This CDR3 is 15 amino acids long. DNA for the CDR3: TGTGCCAGCAGCCTAATCCGGCTCACCCAAGAGACCCAGTACTTC. It encodes CASSLIRLTQETQYF.

The rearrangement uses TRBV10-3 and TRBJ1-2; 10 nucleotides align to TRBD1. CDR3 length: 13 amino acids. The germline CDR1 and CDR2 sequences are ENHRY and SYGVKD. V trimming: 11 bases; J trimming: 4 bases; junction bases outside the gene matches: 7. The CDR3 is CAAGTGEGYGYTF. In nucleotides, the CDR3 is TGTGCCGCCGGGACAGGGGAGGGCTATGGCTACACCTTC.

The rearrangement links TRBV10-3 to TRBJ2-6; D gene unclear. The CDR3 covers 16 residues. V dropped 5 bases and J dropped 0 bases, with 11 bases sitting between them. CDR1 and CDR2 (germline): ENHRY, SYGVKD. CDR3 nucleotides: TGTGCCATCAGTTACGTCTCGACCTCTGGGGCCAACGTCCTGACTTTC. It encodes CAISYVSTSGANVLTF.

Ten or more counts support this clonotype. DNA for the CDR3: TGTGCCAGCAGCCAGGGACTATCATTCTCGGCCTACTATGGCTACACCTTC. It translates to CASSQGLSFSAYYGYTF. This chain links TRBV14 with TRBJ1-2, with a tentative D call TRBD1 (5 bases). CDR1 and CDR2 from the germline V gene are SGHDN and FVKESK. CDR3 length: 17 amino acids. The germline V and J ends were trimmed by 3 bases and 3 bases, with 20 bases remaining between them.

This clonotype was picked up many times. The rearrangement uses TRBV4-3 and TRBJ1-1, with TRBD1 matching over 8 bases. The CDR3 is 13 residues long. J lost 5 bases, V lost 3 bases, and 2 bases had no gene match. The germline V gene has CDR1 LGHNA and CDR2 YSLEER. CDR3 bases: TGCGCCAGCAGCCACGGACAGGGAACTGAAGCTTTCTTT. It encodes CASSHGQGTEAFF.

The chain couples TRBV7-2 to TRBJ2-6; D gene unclear. The CDR3 is made up of 9 amino acids. Germline-derived CDR1 and CDR2 are SGHTA and FQGNSA. The V gene lost 5 bases and the J gene lost 18 bases, with 8 bases spanning the gap. CDR3 DNA: TGTGCCAGCAGCATCCGATGGACTTTC. Translated, it gives CASSIRWTF.

The CDR3 is CASSFGWDKGNTIYF. CDR3 coding DNA: TGTGCCAGCAGCTTTGGTTGGGACAAAGGAAACACCATATATTTT. The rearrangement links TRBV7-2 to TRBJ1-3; D possibly corresponds to TRBD1 (6 bases). The CDR3 covers 15 residues. Per germline, CDR1 SGHTA and CDR2 FQGNSA. With 3 bases removed from V and 4 bases from J, the gap between germline ends came to 13 bases. The full variable domain, in which reference TRBV7-2 and TRBJ1-3 provide the parts outside the CDR3, is GAGVSQSPSNKVTEKGKDVELRCDPISGHTALYWYRQSLGQGLEFLIYFQGNSAPDKSGLPSDRFSAERTGGSVSTLTIQRTQQEDSAVYLCASSFGWDKGNTIYFGEGSWLTVV.